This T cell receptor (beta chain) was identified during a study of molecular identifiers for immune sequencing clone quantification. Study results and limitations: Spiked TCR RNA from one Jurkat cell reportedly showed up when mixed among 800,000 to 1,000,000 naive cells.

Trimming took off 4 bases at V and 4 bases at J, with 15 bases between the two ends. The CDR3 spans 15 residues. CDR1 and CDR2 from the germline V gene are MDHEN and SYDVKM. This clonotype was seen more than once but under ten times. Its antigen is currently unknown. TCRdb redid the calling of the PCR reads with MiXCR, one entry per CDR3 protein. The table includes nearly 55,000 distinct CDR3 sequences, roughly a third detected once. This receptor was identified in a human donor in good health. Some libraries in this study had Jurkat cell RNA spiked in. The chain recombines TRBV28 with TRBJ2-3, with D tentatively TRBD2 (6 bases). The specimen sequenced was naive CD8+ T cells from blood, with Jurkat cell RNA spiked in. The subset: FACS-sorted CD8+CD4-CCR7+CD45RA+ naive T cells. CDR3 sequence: CASSSPGAAADTQYF. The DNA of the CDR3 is TGTGCCAGCAGTTCCCCGGGAGCAGCGGCAGATACGCAGTATTTT. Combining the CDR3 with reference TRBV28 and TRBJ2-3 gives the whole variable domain DVKVTQSSRYLVKRTGEKVFLECVQDMDHENMFWYRQDPGLGLRLIYFSYDVKMKEKGDIPEGYSVSREKKERFSLILESASTNQTSMYLCASSSPGAAADTQYFGPGTRLTVL.